Only a few counts were recorded for the clone carrying this T cell receptor (beta chain). The entry originates in a study of human T cells and chemical hapten exposure. Specified time point: pre-sensitization, week 0. Sample treatment: therapeutic diphenylcyclopropenone sensitization with weekly scalp DPC. TCRdb reanalysed the RACE reads using MiXCR and keeps one entry per CDR3 protein. The sample includes around 42,000 distinct CDR3 sequences, roughly an eighth seen only once; the top ten take roughly 5.7%. The TCR was taken from a woman aged 25 to 39 with alopecia areata. Some clones in this sample may be carry-over from other donors' samples. Sequences were derived from whole blood, sampled in connection with sensitization to the hapten diphenylcyclopropenone (DPC).

The DNA of the CDR3 is TGTGCCAGCAGCAACAGCCGGAGGGCCAGAAAGACCCAGTACTTC. Translating it yields CASSNSRRARKTQYF. The chain carries TRBV7-9 and TRBJ2-5, with D possibly being TRBD2 (6 bases). The V end was cut by 5 bases, the J end by 6 bases, with 19 bases between. Germline CDR1 and CDR2: SEHNR and FQNEAQ (reference sequence). The CDR3 sequence is 15 residues long.